This T cell receptor beta chain was recovered during a study of CD8+ T cells in alopecia areata (dated by TCRdb to between 2017 and 2018). Background for the entire study: Skin from C3H/HeJ donors with spontaneous alopecia (about 6-13 months old) was grafted onto female C3H/HeJ recipients that were about 6-10 weeks old. The study used high-throughput TCRbeta sequencing to examine T cell clonal expansion in alopecia areata, in both the C3H/HeJ mouse model and human patients. Human TCRbeta sequencing covered scalp tissue and sorted CD4+ and CD8+ peripheral blood T cells from patchy and totalis/universalis alopecia areata patients and healthy controls. Scalp clonality was compared among normal scalp (n=4), patchy alopecia areata scalp (n=8), and alopecia totalis/universalis scalp (n=8). RNA came from the PAXgene miRNA kit for fixed scalp, the miRNeasy kit for PBMCs, and the RNeasy kit for mouse skin. Amplification of TCRbeta CDR3 regions was done by immunoSEQ multiplex PCR using 35 Vbeta forward primers and 13 Jbeta reverse primers. Beyond this particular receptor, the publication reports: Compared with normal scalp, lesional scalp, particularly in alopecia totalis/universalis, had higher clonality and more expanded CD8+ clones, which suggests antigenic drive. Compared with mice, TCR sequences shared between patients were less clear, possibly partly because of HLA diversity across the patient population. Scalp TCR repertoire analysis is complicated because resident alphabeta T cells in normal human skin are also sequenced, whereas mouse skin is dominated by gammadelta T cells.

The library was prepared using the immunoSEQ multiplex PCR assay. To provide template for TCR sequencing, every sample had RNA extracted and reverse transcribed into cDNA. SuperScript III was used for first-strand cDNA synthesis, primed with a 2:1 mix of oligo-dT and random hexamers. A synthetic immune receptor repertoire was used to assess amplification bias, and residual bias was removed computationally. Sequencing of the libraries was done on Illumina HiSeq using 60 bp reads that spanned the CDR3 and were read from J toward V. Under the source paper's analysis protocol: Raw reads were preprocessed to remove errors, and CDR3 was defined according to IMGT conventions as the region from the conserved cysteine to phenylalanine. Clonality was computed by normalizing Shannon entropy by log2 of the number of productive unique TCRs and subtracting the result from 1. Whether each scalp clone was CD4 or CD8 was inferred by checking scalp TCRbeta sequences against the CD4 and CD8 repertoires from sorted blood. This immuneACCESS table, as held by TCRdb, lists in-frame sequences with V and J called but not all clones. Of the missing ones, under half trace to an unresolved V gene in checked studies; the others have no known cause. That table furnishes V, J and clone size, whereas the DNA furnished D and trimming. This sample holds approximately 110,000 clones in total, without any singletons. Clones ranked in the top ten supply 15% to 20% of the sample.

In the case of this clone: Its antigen is currently not known. Gene names and germline sequences here are the mouse ones. The observed sequence ends 4 residues before the CDR3 terminus, with the missing tail filled in from the germline J gene.

As encoded in the germline V gene, CDR1 is NSHNY while CDR2 is SYGAGN. The CDR3 sequence holds 15 residues, the cysteine and phenylalanine included. Sequencing covers 33 bases of the CDR3, shown here with the frame starting at base 1. Clipping removes 3 bases from V and 4 bases from J, with 1 as the unmatched junction base count. In this chain, TRBV13-1 is recombined with TRBJ2-3; 14 middle bases align to TRBD2. Sequences were obtained from lesional skin. The clonotype comes from a C3H/HeJ mouse with alopecia areata. Mice belonging to this strain carry MHC haplotype H2-k. The CDR3 here reads CASSGGLGGPETLYF. The sequenced CDR3 bases are TGTGCCAGCAGTGGGGGACTGGGGGGGCCAGAA.